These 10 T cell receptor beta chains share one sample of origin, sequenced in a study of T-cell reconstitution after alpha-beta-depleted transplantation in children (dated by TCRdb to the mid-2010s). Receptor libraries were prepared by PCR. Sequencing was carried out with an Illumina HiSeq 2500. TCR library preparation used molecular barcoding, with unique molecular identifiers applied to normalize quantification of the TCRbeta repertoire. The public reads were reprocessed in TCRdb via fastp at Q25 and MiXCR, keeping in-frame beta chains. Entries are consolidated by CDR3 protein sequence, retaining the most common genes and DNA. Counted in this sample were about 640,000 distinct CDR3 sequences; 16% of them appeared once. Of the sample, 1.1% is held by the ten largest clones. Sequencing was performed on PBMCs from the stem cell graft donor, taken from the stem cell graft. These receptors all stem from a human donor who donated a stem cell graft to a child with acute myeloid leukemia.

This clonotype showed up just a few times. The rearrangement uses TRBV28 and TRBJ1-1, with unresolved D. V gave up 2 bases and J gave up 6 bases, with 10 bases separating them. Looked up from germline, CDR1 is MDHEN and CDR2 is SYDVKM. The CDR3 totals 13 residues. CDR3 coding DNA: TGTGCCAGCAGTTTAAGCCCGCCCGCTGAAGCTTTCTTT. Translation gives CASSLSPPAEAFF.

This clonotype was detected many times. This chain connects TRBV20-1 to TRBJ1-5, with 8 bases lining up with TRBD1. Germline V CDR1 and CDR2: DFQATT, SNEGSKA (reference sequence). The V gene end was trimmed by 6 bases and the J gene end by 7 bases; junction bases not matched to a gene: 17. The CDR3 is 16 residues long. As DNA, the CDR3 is TGCAGTGCACCCGGACAGGGAGGGGGAAGGACCCAGCCCCAGCATTTT. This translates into CSAPGQGGGRTQPQHF.

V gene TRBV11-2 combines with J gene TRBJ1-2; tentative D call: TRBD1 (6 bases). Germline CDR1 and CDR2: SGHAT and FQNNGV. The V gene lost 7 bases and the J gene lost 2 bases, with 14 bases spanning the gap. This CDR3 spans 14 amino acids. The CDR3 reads CASKIGTNNYGYTF. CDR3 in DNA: TGTGCCAGCAAGATCGGGACAAACAACTATGGCTACACCTTC.

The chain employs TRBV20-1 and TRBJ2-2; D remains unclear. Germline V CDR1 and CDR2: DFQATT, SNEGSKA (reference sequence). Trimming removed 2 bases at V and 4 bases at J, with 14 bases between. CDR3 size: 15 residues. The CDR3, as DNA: TGCAGTGCTAGACGCGAAGGAACCCCCACCGGGGAGCTGTTTTTT. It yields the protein CSARREGTPTGELFF.

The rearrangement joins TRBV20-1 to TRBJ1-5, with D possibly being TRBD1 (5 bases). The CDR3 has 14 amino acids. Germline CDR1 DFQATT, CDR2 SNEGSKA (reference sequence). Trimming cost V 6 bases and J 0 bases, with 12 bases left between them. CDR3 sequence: CSAAHGASNQPQHF. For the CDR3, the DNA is TGCAGTGCCGCTCACGGGGCTAGCAATCAGCCCCAGCATTTT.

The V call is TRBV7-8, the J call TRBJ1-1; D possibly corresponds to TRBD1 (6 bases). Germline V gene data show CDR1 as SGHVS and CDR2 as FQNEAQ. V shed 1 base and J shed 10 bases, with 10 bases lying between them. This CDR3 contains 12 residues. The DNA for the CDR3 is TGTGCCAGCAGCTTAGGGACAGTCGGAGCTTTCTTT. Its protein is CASSLGTVGAFF. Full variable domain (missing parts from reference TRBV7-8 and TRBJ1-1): GAGVSQSPRYKVAKRGQDVALRCDPISGHVSLFWYQQALGQGPEFLTYFQNEAQLDKSGLPSDRFFAERPEGSVSTLKIQRTQQEDSAVYLCASSLGTVGAFFGQGTRLTVV.

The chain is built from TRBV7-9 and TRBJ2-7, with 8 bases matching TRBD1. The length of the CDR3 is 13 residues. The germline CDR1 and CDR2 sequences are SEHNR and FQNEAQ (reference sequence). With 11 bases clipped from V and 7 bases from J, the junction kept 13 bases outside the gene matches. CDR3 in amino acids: CASWRQGAGEQYF. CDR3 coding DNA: TGTGCCTCGTGGAGGCAGGGGGCGGGTGAGCAGTACTTC. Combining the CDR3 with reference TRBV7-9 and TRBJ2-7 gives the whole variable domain DTGVSQNPRHKITKRGQNVTFRCDPISEHNRLYWYRQTLGQGPEFLTYFQNEAQLEKSRLLSDRFSAERPKGSFSTLEIQRTEQGDSAMYLCASWRQGAGEQYFGPGTRLTVT.

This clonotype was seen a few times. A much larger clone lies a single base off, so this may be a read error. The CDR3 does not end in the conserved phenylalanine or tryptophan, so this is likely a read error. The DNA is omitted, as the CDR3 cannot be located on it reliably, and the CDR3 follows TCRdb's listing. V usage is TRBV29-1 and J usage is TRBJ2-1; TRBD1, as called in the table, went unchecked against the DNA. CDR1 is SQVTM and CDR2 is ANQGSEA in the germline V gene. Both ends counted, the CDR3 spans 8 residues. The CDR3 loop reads CSVVRGVS.

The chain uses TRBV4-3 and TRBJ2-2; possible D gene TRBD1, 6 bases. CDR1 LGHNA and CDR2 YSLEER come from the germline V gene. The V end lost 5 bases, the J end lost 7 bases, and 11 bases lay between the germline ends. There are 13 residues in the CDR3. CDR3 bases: TGCGCCAGCAGCTTACAGGGCGTCGGGGAGCTGTTTTTT. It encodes CASSLQGVGELFF.

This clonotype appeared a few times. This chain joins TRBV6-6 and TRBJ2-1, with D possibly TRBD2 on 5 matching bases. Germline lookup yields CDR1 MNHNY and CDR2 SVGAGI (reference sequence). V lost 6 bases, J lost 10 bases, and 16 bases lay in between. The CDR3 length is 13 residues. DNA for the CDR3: TGTGCCAGCAGCCTTTTTTACGAGGGAGAGCAGTTCTTC. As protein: CASSLFYEGEQFF.